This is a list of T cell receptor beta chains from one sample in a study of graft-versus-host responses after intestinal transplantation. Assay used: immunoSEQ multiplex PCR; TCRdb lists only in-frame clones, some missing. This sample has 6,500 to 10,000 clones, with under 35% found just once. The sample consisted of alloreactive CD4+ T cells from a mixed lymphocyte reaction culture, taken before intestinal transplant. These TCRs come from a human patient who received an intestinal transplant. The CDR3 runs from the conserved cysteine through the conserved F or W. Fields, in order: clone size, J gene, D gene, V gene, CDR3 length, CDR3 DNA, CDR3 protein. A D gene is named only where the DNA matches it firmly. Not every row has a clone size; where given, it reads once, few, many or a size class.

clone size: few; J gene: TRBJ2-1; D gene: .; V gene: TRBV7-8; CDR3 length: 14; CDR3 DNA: TGTGCCAGCAGCCCCCGGGTCCAGAGCAATGAGCAGTTCTTC; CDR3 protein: CASSPRVQSNEQFF
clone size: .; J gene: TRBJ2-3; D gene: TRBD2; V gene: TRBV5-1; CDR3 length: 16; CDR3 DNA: TGCGCCAGCAGCTTGGAACTAGCGGGTGGGACAGATACGCAGTATTTT; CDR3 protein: CASSLELAGGTDTQYF
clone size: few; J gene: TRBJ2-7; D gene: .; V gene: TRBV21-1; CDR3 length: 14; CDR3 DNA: TGTGCCAGCACCAGGGAACAGAGTTCCTACGAGCAGTACTTC; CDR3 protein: CASTREQSSYEQYF
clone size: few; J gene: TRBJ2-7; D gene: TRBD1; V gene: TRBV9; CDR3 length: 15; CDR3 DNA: TGTGCCAGCAGCCATCAGGGGACAGGCTCGTACGAGCAGTACTTC; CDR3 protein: CASSHQGTGSYEQYF
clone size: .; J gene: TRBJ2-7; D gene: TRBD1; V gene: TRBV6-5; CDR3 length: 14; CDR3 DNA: TGTGCCAGCACCAGACAGGGAGCTTCCTACGAGCAGTACTTC; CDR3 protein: CASTRQGASYEQYF
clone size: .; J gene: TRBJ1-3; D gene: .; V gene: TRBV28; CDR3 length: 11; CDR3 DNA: TGTGCCAGCGGCCGGGGGGACACCATATATTTT; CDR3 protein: CASGRGDTIYF
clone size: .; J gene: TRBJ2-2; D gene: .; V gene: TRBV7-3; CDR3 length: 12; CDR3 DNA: TGTGCCAGCAGCTCGTCCCCCGGGGAGCTGTTTTTT; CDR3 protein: CASSSSPGELFF
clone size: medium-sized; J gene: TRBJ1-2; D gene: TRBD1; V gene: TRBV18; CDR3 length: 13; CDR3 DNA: TGTGCCAGCTCACCGGGACAGGGCGGCGGCTACACCTTC; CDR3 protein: CASSPGQGGGYTF
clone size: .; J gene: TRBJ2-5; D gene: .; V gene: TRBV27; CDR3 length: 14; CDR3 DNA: TGTGCCAGCAGTTTATATGCCAGGGAAGAGACCCAGTACTTC; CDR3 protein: CASSLYAREETQYF
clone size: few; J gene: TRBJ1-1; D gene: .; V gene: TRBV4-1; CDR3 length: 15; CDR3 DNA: TGTGCCAGCAGCCCAGGCGGGTTAGGAAACACTGAAGCTTTCTTT; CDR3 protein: CASSPGGLGNTEAFF
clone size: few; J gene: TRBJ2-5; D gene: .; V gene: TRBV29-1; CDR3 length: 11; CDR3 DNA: TGCAGCGCCGGAGGGGCAGAGACCCAGTACTTC; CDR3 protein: CSAGGAETQYF
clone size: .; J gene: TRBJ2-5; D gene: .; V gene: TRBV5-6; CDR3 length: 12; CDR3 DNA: TGTGCCAGCAGCTTGGCCATGGAGACCCAGTACTTC; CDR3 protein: CASSLAMETQYF
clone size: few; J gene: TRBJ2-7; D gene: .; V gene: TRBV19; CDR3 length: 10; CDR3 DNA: TGTCGGGGGGCTCCCTACGAGCAGTACTTC; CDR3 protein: CRGAPYEQYF
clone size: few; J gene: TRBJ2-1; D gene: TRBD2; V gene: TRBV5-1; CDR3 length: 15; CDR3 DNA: TGCGCCAGCAGCACCGTCGCGGGGGGGAACAATGAGCAGTTCTTC; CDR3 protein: CASSTVAGGNNEQFF
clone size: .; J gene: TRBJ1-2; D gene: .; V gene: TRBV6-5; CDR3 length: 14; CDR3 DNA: TGTGCCAGCAGTAAAAGGGTAGTAGGCAGGGAAGGAACCTTC; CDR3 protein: CASSKRVVGREGTF
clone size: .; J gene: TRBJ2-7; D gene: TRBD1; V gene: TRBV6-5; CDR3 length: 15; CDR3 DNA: TGTGCCAGCAGTTACCGGGACAGGGGAACCTACGAGCAGTACTTC; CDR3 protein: CASSYRDRGTYEQYF
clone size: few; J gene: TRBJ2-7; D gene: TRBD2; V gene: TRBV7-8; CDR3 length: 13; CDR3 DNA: TGTGCCAGCAACCCGGAGGCGGGGGGAGAGCAGTACTTC; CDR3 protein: CASNPEAGGEQYF
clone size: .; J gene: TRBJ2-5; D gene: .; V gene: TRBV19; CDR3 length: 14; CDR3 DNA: TGTGCCAGTAGTCCCGGGGGACGGGGCGAGACCCAGTACTTC; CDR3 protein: CASSPGGRGETQYF
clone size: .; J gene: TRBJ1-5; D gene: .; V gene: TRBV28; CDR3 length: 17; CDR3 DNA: TGTGCCAGCGCGAAAGTCCGGGGTTGGGGAAGCAATCAGCCCCAGCATTTT; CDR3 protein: CASAKVRGWGSNQPQHF
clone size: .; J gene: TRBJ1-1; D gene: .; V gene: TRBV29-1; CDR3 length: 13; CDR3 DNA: TGCAGCGCCGCCGGGACACTGAACACTGAAGCTTTCTTT; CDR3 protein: CSAAGTLNTEAFF
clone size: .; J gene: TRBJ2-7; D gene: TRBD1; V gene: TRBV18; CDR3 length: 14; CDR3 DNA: TGTGCCAGCTCACCGCGGACAGGGGGCTACGAGCAGTACTTC; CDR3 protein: CASSPRTGGYEQYF
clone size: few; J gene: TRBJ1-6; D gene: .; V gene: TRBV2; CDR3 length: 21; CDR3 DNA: TGTGCCAGCAGTGAAGCGCTCACAGCCGCCCTCCTTCCCTCTGATAATTCACCCCTCCACTTT; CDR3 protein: CASSEALTAALLPSDNSPLHF
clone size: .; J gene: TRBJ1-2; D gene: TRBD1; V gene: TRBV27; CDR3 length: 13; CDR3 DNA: TGTGCCAGCAGACCCCGGGACAGATATGGCTACACCTTC; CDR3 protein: CASRPRDRYGYTF
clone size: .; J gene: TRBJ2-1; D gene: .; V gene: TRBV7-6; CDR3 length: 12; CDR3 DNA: TGTGCCAGCAGCTTAGCTAACAATGAGCAGTTCTTC; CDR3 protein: CASSLANNEQFF
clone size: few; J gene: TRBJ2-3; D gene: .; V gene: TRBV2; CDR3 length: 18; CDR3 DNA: TGTGCCAGCAGTGAAGTCCCCGCGGGGCTAGCGCTCGGAGATACGCAGTATTTT; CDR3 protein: CASSEVPAGLALGDTQYF
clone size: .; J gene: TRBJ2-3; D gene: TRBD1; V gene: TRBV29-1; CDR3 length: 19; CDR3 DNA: TGCAGCGTTGTCCCTTTTGTTGTTTTGACAGGGTCTTTCACAGATACGCAGTATTTT; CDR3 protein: CSVVPFVVLTGSFTDTQYF
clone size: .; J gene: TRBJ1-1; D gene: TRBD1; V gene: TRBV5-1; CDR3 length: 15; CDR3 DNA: TGCGCCAGCAGCTTGGGACAGGGCATGAACACTGAAGCTTTCTTT; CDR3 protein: CASSLGQGMNTEAFF
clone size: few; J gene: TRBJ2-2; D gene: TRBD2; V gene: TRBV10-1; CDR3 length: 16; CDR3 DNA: TGCGCCAGCAGCCCCCCGGGGGCGGGAGGCACCGGGGAGCTGTTTTTT; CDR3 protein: CASSPPGAGGTGELFF
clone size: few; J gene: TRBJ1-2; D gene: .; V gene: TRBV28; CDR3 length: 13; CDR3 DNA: TGTGCCAGCAGTTTATACATCAACTATGGCTACACCTTC; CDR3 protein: CASSLYINYGYTF
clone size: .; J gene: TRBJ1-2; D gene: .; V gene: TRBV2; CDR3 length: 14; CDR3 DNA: TGTGCCAGCAGTCCTCGACAGAGTAACTATGGCTACACCTTC; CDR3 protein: CASSPRQSNYGYTF
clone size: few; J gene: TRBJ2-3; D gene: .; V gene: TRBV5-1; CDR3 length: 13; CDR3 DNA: TGCGCCAGCAGCTTGGTAGTCACAGATACGCAGTATTTT; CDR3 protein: CASSLVVTDTQYF
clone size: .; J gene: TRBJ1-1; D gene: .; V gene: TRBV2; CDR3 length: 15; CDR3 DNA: TGTGCCAGCAGTGACCCGGGGACCCGGGGGACTGAAGCTTTCTTT; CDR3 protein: CASSDPGTRGTEAFF
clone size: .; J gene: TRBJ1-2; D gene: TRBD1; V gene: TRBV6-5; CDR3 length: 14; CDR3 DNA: TGTGCCAGCAGCCCAGGGACAGGAGGTTATGGCTACACCTTC; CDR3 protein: CASSPGTGGYGYTF
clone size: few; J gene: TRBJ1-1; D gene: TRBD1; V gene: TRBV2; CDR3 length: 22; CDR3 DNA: TGTGCCAGCAGTGGGGGGTGGAACCTTCTGACAGGGGGCGCATTGGTGAACACTGAAGCTTTCTTT; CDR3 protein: CASSGGWNLLTGGALVNTEAFF
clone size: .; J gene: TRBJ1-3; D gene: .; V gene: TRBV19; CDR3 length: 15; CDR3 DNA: TGTGCCAGTAGCCACAGGGTTCTCTCTGGAAACACCATATATTTT; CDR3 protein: CASSHRVLSGNTIYF
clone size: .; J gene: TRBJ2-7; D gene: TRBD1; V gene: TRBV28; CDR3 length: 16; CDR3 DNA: TGTGCCAGCAACGAGGTCCCGGGACAGGGGAGGAACGAGCAGTACTTC; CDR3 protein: CASNEVPGQGRNEQYF
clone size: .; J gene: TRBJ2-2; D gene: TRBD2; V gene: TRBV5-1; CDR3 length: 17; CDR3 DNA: TGCGCCAGCAGCCCGGCGGGACTAGCAAGTATAACCGGGGAGCTGTTTTTT; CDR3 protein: CASSPAGLASITGELFF
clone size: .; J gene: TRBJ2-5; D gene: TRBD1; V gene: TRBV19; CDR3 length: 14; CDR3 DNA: TGTGCCAGTAACAGGGGAGTATCGGGGGAGACCCAGTACTTC; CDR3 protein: CASNRGVSGETQYF
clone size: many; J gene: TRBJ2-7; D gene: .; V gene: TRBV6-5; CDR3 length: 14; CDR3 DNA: TGTGCCAGCAGCCCATCGGGGAGACGGGGCGAGCAGTACTTC; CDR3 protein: CASSPSGRRGEQYF
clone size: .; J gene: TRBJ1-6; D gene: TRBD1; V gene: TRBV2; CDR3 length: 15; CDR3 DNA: TGTGCCAGCAGTGGACAGGGATTGGGTAATTCACCCCTCCACTTT; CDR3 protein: CASSGQGLGNSPLHF
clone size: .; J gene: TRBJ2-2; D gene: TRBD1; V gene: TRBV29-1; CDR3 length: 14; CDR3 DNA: TGCAGCGCTCGACAGGGGGCGAACACCGGGGAGCTGTTTTTT; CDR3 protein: CSARQGANTGELFF
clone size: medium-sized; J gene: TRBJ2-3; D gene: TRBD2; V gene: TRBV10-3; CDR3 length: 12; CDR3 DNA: TGTGCCTCGAGGACTAGCGCAGATACGCAGTATTTT; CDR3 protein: CASRTSADTQYF
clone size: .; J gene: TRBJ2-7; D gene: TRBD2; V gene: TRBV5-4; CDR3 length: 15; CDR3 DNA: TGTGCCAGCAGCTTGGGGCTAGCGGGACCCTACGAGCAGTACTTC; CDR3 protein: CASSLGLAGPYEQYF
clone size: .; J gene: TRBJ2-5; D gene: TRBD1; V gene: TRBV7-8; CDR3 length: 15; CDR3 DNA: TGTGCCAGCAGCTTAGGGACAGGGGGACGAGAGACCCAGTACTTC; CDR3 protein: CASSLGTGGRETQYF
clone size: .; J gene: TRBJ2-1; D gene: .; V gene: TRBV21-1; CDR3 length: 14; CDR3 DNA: TGTGCCAGCAGCAGCAGGGGCCCCTACAATGAGCAGTTCTTC; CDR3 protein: CASSSRGPYNEQFF
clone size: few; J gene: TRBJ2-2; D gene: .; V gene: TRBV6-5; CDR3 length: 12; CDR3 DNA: TGTGCCAGCAGTAGAGCGTCCGGGGAGCTGTTTTTT; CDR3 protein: CASSRASGELFF
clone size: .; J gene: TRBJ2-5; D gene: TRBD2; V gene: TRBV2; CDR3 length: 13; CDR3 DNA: TGTGCCAGCAGTTTTCTAGCGGAAGAGACCCAGTACTTC; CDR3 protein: CASSFLAEETQYF
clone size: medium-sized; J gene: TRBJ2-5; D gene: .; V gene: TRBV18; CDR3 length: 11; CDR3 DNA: TGTGCCAGCTCAGGCCCGGAGACCCAGTACTTC; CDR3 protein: CASSGPETQYF
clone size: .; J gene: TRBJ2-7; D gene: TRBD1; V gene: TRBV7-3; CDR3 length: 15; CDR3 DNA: TGTGCCAGCAGCTTAAAAGAGGACAGGGTTTACGAGCAGTACTTC; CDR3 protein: CASSLKEDRVYEQYF
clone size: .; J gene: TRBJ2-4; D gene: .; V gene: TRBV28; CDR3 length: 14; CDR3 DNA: TGTGCCAGCAGTTTGGGCAGGGTCGGTAACATTCAGTACTTC; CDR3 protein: CASSLGRVGNIQYF
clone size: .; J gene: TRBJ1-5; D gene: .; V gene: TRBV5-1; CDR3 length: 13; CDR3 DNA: TGCGCCAGCAGCCCGGAGCCCAATCAGCCCCAGCATTTT; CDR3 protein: CASSPEPNQPQHF
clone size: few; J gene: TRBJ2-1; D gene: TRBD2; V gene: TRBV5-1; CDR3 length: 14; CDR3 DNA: TGCGCCAGCAAGGGGGGGGCCGGGAGGGATGAGCAGTTCTTC; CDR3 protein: CASKGGAGRDEQFF
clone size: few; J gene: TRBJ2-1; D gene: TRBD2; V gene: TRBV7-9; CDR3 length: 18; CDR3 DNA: TGTGCCAGCAGCCTTAGCGGGAGGACCGGCAGGGTCTACAATGAGCAGTTCTTC; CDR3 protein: CASSLSGRTGRVYNEQFF